This TCR beta chain was captured by sequencing in a study of cytomegalovirus exposure and HLA in healthy donors. Study results and limitations: One later analysis, an examination of the 90 to 150 validation repertoires, found that first-cohort TCR clusters tended to co-occur in them. Cytomegalovirus association was assigned to 150 to 200 TCR beta chains.

CDR1 and CDR2 (germline): MNHNY, SVGAGI (reference sequence). The CDR3 has 16 amino acids. Deletions cut 2 bases from V and 3 bases from J, with 16 bases between. A remark on this clone: Its antigen is unknown.

Assay: immunoSEQ multiplex PCR; the TCRdb copy retains only in-frame clones and omits some. The data contain some 100,000 clones, roughly 90% of them singletons. This sequence was found in a woman aged 18 to 35 in good health and CMV-seronegative. Sequencing was carried out using PBMCs. The chain is built from TRBV6-6 and TRBJ1-1; D remains ambiguous. This CDR3 reads CASSYGSWRVDTEAFF. The CDR3 DNA sequence: TGTGCCAGCAGTTACGGGTCCTGGAGGGTGGACACTGAAGCTTTCTTT.